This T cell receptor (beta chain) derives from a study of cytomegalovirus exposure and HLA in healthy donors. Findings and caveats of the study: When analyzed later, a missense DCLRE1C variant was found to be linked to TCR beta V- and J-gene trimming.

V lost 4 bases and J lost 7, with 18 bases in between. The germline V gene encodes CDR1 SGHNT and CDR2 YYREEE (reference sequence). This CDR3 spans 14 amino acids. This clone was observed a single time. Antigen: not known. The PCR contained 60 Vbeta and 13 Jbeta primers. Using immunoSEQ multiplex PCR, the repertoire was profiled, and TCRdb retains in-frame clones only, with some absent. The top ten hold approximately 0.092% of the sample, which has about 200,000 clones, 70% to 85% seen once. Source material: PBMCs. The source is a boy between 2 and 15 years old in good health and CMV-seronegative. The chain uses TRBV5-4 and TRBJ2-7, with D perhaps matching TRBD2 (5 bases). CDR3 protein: CASSPTPEGGEQYF. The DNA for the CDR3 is TGTGCCAGCAGCCCTACCCCAGAGGGCGGAGAGCAGTACTTC. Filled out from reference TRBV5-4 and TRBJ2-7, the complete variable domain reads ETGVTQSPTHLIKTRGQQVTLRCSSQSGHNTVSWYQQALGQGPQFIFQYYREEENGRGNFPPRFSGLQFPNYSSELNVNALELDDSALYLCASSPTPEGGEQYFGPGTRLTVT.